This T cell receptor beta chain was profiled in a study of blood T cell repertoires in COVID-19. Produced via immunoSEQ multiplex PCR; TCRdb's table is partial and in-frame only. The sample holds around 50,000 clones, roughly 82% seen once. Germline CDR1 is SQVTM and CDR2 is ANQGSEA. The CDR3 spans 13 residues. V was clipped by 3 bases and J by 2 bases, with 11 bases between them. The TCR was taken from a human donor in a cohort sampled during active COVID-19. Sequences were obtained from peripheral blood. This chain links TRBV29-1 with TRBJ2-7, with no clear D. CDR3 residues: CSVEFGRPYEQYF. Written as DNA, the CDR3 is TGCAGCGTTGAGTTCGGCAGGCCCTACGAGCAGTACTTC.